The 24 T cell receptor beta chains below were found in one sample sequenced in a study of blood T cell repertoires in COVID-19. Assay: immunoSEQ multiplex PCR; the TCRdb copy retains only in-frame clones and omits some. This sample carries around 29,000 clones, 75% to 90% of them seen once, and the ten largest clones take 10%. Sequenced: peripheral blood. The receptors were sampled from a man in his 60s with acute or convalescent COVID-19.

The chain links TRBV5-1 to TRBJ2-1; 11 bases agree with TRBD2. V was clipped by 4 bases and J by 4 bases; unmatched bases: 7. Germline CDR1 reads SGHRS; CDR2 reads YFSETQ. The length of the CDR3 is 16 residues. In DNA form, the CDR3 reads TGCGCCAGCAGCCTAGTCACTAGCGGGGGATACAATGAGCAGTTCTTC. Encoded protein: CASSLVTSGGYNEQFF.

The chain uses TRBV24-1 and TRBJ1-2; weak D call: TRBD1 (6 bases). Germline V lookup: CDR1 KGHDR, CDR2 SFDVKD. This CDR3 region has 15 residues. V was trimmed by 4 bases and J by 0 bases, leaving 11 bases between them. The CDR3 loop reads CATSEPGAANYGYTF. In DNA, the CDR3 is TGTGCCACCAGTGAGCCAGGGGCCGCTAACTATGGCTACACCTTC.

This clone has just one count. The chain has TRBV10-1 and TRBJ1-4; 7 bases align to TRBD1. Germline-derived CDR1 and CDR2 are WNHNN and SYGVQD (reference sequence). CDR3 length: 17 amino acids. V trimming: 3 bases; J trimming: 0 bases; junction bases outside the gene matches: 7. The CDR3 coding sequence is TGCGCCAGCAGTGATCGGTGGCAGGGGGCAACTAATGAAAAACTGTTTTTT. Encoded protein: CASSDRWQGATNEKLFF.

This clone was counted once. This chain uses TRBV18 with TRBJ1-4; 7 positions agree with TRBD1. The V gene's germline CDR1 is KGHSH and CDR2 LQKENI. The CDR3 totals 15 residues. V lost 1 base to trimming and J lost 6 bases; unmatched junction nucleotides: 5. The CDR3 DNA is TGTGCCAGCTCACCACAATACAGGGGTGATGAAAAACTGTTTTTT. Translated: CASSPQYRGDEKLFF.

This clone was observed once. The chain joins TRBV27 to TRBJ1-5; D is possibly TRBD1 (5 bases). CDR3 size: 14 residues. V lost 3 bases to trimming and J lost 3 bases, with 9 bases between them. Germline V gene lookup returns CDR1 MNHEY and CDR2 SMNVEV (reference sequence). CDR3: CASSFQGHNQPQHF. The CDR3 DNA reads TGTGCCAGCAGTTTTCAGGGTCACAATCAGCCCCAGCATTTT.

The V and J genes are TRBV2 and TRBJ2-1; D possibly corresponds to TRBD1 (7 bases). The V end lost 4 bases, the J end lost 2 bases, and 12 bases lay between the germline ends. The CDR3 covers 15 residues. The germline gives CDR1 SNHLY, CDR2 FYNNEI. The CDR3, as DNA: TGTGCCAGCAGTGGCGGCAGGGGGGCCTACAATGAGCAGTTCTTC. Translated: CASSGGRGAYNEQFF.

V usage is TRBV7-6 and J usage is TRBJ2-7; D not certain. CDR3 length: 15 residues. Trimming pared 1 base from V and 3 bases from J, leaving 13 bases between. The germline V gene encodes CDR1 SGHVS and CDR2 FNYEAQ. CDR3 sequence: CASSLDAPRDYEQYF. CDR3 bases: TGTGCCAGCAGCTTAGACGCGCCTCGAGACTACGAGCAGTACTTC.

The rearrangement links TRBV5-4 to TRBJ1-1; no clear D gene. From germline, CDR1 is SGHNT and CDR2 YYREEE (reference sequence). This CDR3 spans 11 amino acids. The V end was cut by 4 bases, the J end by 2 bases, with 3 bases between. CDR3 DNA: TGTGCCAGCAGCCTCAACACTGAAGCTTTCTTT. This codes for CASSLNTEAFF.

The V call is TRBV6-5, the J call TRBJ1-6, with 7 bases matching TRBD1. This CDR3 has 13 residues. V was clipped by 4 bases and J by 7 bases; unmatched bases: 1. From germline, CDR1 is MNHEY and CDR2 SVGAGI. This chain's CDR3 is CASSWTGNSPLHF. CDR3 coding DNA: TGTGCCAGCAGTTGGACAGGAAATTCACCCCTCCACTTT.

The CDR3 region is CASSDGGYGYTF. In DNA, the CDR3 is TGTGCCAGCAGCGACGGGGGATATGGCTACACCTTC. This chain links TRBV28 with TRBJ1-2; possibly TRBD1 for D (5 bases). V gave up 6 bases and J gave up 5 bases, with 10 bases separating them. Germline assignment: CDR1 MDHEN and CDR2 SYDVKM. This CDR3 spans 12 amino acids.

The V and J genes are TRBV6-5 and TRBJ2-7; 7 bases are shared with TRBD2. V trimming: 2 bases; J trimming: 2 bases; junction bases outside the gene matches: 3. Germline assignment: CDR1 MNHEY and CDR2 SVGAGI. The CDR3 runs 14 residues. This CDR3 reads CASSYGGRPYEQYF. The CDR3 DNA reads TGTGCCAGCAGTTACGGCGGGAGACCCTACGAGCAGTACTTC.

The CDR3 DNA reads as TGTGCCAGCAGCCAAGAGGGCAGTTACCAAGAGACCCAGTACTTC. Translation: CASSQEGSYQETQYF. The V gene is TRBV3-1 (or the pseudogene TRBV3-2), the J gene TRBJ2-5; D unclear. This CDR3 contains 15 residues. From germline, CDR1 is LGHDT and CDR2 YNNKEL (reference sequence). V lost 0 bases to trimming and J lost 0 bases, with 8 bases between them.

For the CDR3, the DNA is TGTGCCAGCAGTGAACTAGCGGGGGGGCCTGTAAATGAGCAGTTCTTC. Translated: CASSELAGGPVNEQFF. The J gene is TRBJ2-1, the V gene TRBV6-1, with 12 bases that match TRBD2. Per germline, CDR1 MNHNS and CDR2 SASEGT. The CDR3 consists of 16 residues. J lost 7 bases, V lost 2 bases, and 6 bases had no gene match.

The rearrangement links TRBV9 to TRBJ1-1; D perhaps matches TRBD1 (5 bases). V was shortened by 0 bases and J by 7 bases, with 13 bases between the two germline ends. The CDR3 has 14 amino acids. Germline V gives CDR1 SGDLS, CDR2 YYNGEE. The CDR3 DNA sequence: TGTGCCAGCAGCGTAGCGGGGGGGAAGGGTGAAGCTTTCTTT. Its translation: CASSVAGGKGEAFF.

The CDR3 nucleotides read TGTGCCAGTAGTACAATCGGGGGGGCCCGGACGAACTATGGCTACACCTTC. This sequence encodes CASSTIGGARTNYGYTF. This rearrangement joins TRBV19 to TRBJ1-2, with D possibly matching TRBD1 (6 bases). The germline V and J ends were trimmed by 4 bases and 2 bases, with 20 bases remaining between them. The CDR3 consists of 17 residues. The V gene's germline CDR1 is LNHDA and CDR2 SQIVND (reference sequence).

The rearrangement joins TRBV7-9 to TRBJ1-3; 9 bases align to TRBD1. Germline V gene data show CDR1 as SEHNR and CDR2 as FQNEAQ (reference sequence). The CDR3 covers 15 residues. V was clipped by 5 bases and J by 2 bases; unmatched bases: 4. The CDR3 loop is CASSEQGAPGNTIYF. CDR3 DNA sequence: TGTGCCAGCAGCGAACAGGGGGCGCCTGGAAACACCATATATTTT.

CDR3 amino acids: CASSSHRGGYGYTF. The CDR3 region has the DNA TGTGCCAGCAGCTCGCACAGGGGCGGGTATGGCTACACCTTC. The chain joins TRBV21-1 to TRBJ1-2; TRBD1, the table's D call, was not compared with the DNA. TRBV21-1 is recorded as a pseudogene. This CDR3 spans 14 amino acids.

V and J are TRBV28 and TRBJ1-5; D is unresolved. The CDR3 runs 14 residues. Per the germline V gene, CDR1 is MDHEN and CDR2 is SYDVKM. V shed 5 bases and J shed 6 bases, with 14 bases lying between them. This CDR3 reads CASSLGGFGQPQHF. CDR3 bases: TGTGCCAGCAGTCTAGGTGGCTTCGGTCAGCCCCAGCATTTT.

This clone was found once. The chain joins TRBV24-1 to TRBJ2-1; weak D call: TRBD2 (6 bases). Germline assignment: CDR1 KGHDR and CDR2 SFDVKD. The CDR3 is 13 amino acids. V was cut by 5 bases and J by 8 bases, with 12 bases left in between. The CDR3 reads CATSVPGGDEQFF. The DNA for the CDR3 is TGTGCCACCAGTGTCCCGGGCGGGGATGAGCAGTTCTTC.

CDR3 loop: CASSQDLGLGNEQFF. Here the CDR3 DNA reads TGTGCCAGCAGCCAAGATTTAGGACTTGGGAATGAGCAGTTCTTC. The chain has TRBV14 and TRBJ2-1; the D gene is possibly TRBD2 (5 bases). CDR3 length: 15 amino acids. Trimming took off 0 bases at V and 7 bases at J, with 13 bases between the two ends. Germline lookup yields CDR1 SGHDN and CDR2 FVKESK. Together with reference TRBV14 and TRBJ2-1, the CDR3 gives the full variable domain: EAGVTQFPSHSVIEKGQTVTLRCDPISGHDNLYWYRRVMGKEIKFLLHFVKESKQDESGMPNNRFLAERTGGTYSTLKVQPAELEDSGVYFCASSQDLGLGNEQFFGPGTRLTVL.

A few counts support this clone. The V and J genes are TRBV6-5 and TRBJ1-1; D is unresolved. The CDR3 runs 13 residues. CDR1 MNHEY and CDR2 SVGAGI come from the germline V gene. Trimming stripped 8 bases from V and 12 bases from J, with 22 bases between. The CDR3 nucleotides are TGTGCCAGCCATCCGACCCTTTGGGCCGCGCCTTTCTTT. It translates to CASHPTLWAAPFF.

J is TRBJ2-3 and V is TRBV10-1; 12 nucleotides match TRBD1. Germline values: CDR1 WNHNN, CDR2 SYGVQD (reference sequence). V lost 4 bases, J lost 3 bases, and 8 bases stayed unmatched. The CDR3 sequence is 17 residues long. The CDR3 loop is CASSGTGTGGATDTQYF. CDR3 bases: TGCGCCAGCAGTGGAACCGGGACAGGGGGCGCGACAGATACGCAGTATTTT.

J is TRBJ2-5 and V is TRBV5-1; D ambiguous. The ends were cut back, 2 bases at V and 2 bases at J, with 10 bases in the middle. This CDR3 contains 14 residues. Germline-derived CDR1 and CDR2 are SGHRS and YFSETQ. The CDR3 DNA reads TGCGCCAGCAGCTTTGGCGGTATACAAGAGACCCAGTACTTC. It is translated as CASSFGGIQETQYF.

This clone was observed a single time. The rearrangement joins TRBV18 to TRBJ1-5, with D maybe TRBD1 (5 bases). The CDR3 contains 15 residues. Germline V gives CDR1 KGHSH, CDR2 LQKENI. Trimming removed 3 bases at V and 2 bases at J, with 11 bases between. CDR3 DNA: TGTGCCAGCTCACCCCAGGGTACCGGCAATCAGCCCCAGCATTTT. It specifies CASSPQGTGNQPQHF. Based on the CDR3 plus reference TRBV18 and TRBJ1-5, the full variable domain is NAGVMQNPRHLVRRRGQEARLRCSPMKGHSHVYWYRQLPEEGLKFMVYLQKENIIDESGMPKERFSAEFPKEGPSILRIQQVVRGDSAAYFCASSPQGTGNQPQHFGDGTRLSIL.